A single sample is the source of the 23 T cell receptor beta chains below, sequenced in a study of shared clonotypes between healthy human individuals. Profiled with immunoSEQ multiplex PCR; TCRdb holds only in-frame clones, not every one. This sample has 850,000 to 1,100,000 clones; 77% occur once, and the top ten carry over 0.8%. The sequenced material came from memory CD4+ T cells from PBMCs. Described subset: CD45RA-negative fraction. The receptors originated from a man in his late teens or twenties in good health. Some clones in this sample may be carry-over from other donors' samples.

The V call is TRBV6-5, the J call TRBJ1-1; D is possibly TRBD1 (6 bases). The V gene's germline CDR1 is MNHEY and CDR2 SVGAGI. V lost 0 bases and J 5 bases, leaving 13 bases between the germline ends. CDR3 length: 15 amino acids. The CDR3 bases are TGTGCCAGCAGTTACTCGGGGGCGCATGGGACTGAAGCTTTCTTT. It codes for CASSYSGAHGTEAFF.

J is TRBJ2-7 and V is TRBV30; perhaps TRBD2 as D (5 bases). Trimming took 5 bases from V and 0 from J, leaving 14 bases between them. Germline V lookup: CDR1 GTSNPN, CDR2 SVGIG (reference sequence). There are 14 residues in the CDR3. CDR3 DNA: TGTGCCTGGGCCGCGGGCTGGAGCTCCTACGAGCAGTACTTC. This encodes CAWAAGWSSYEQYF. Full variable domain (rest looked up from reference TRBV30 and TRBJ2-7): SQTIHQWPATLVQPVGSPLSLECTVEGTSNPNLYWYRQAAGRGLQLLFYSVGIGQISSEVPQNLSASRPQDRQFILSSKKLLLSDSGFYLCAWAAGWSSYEQYFGPGTRLTVT.

V and J are TRBV6-1 and TRBJ2-7, with D possibly being TRBD1 (6 bases). Germline V gene lookup returns CDR1 MNHNS and CDR2 SASEGT. Trimming shortened V by 4 bases and J by 8 bases, and 9 bases separated the two germline ends. The CDR3 has 11 amino acids. CDR3 bases: TGTGCCAGCAGTGGGTGGGACAAGCAGTACTTC. This translates into CASSGWDKQYF.

The sample holds a few counts of this clone. The chain combines TRBV20-1 with TRBJ1-1; D remains ambiguous. CDR1 and CDR2 (germline): DFQATT, SNEGSKA (reference sequence). The CDR3 runs 11 residues. V was trimmed by 6 bases and J by 6 bases, leaving 11 bases between them. The CDR3 sequence: CSALRVSEAFF. The CDR3 nucleotides read TGCAGTGCCCTACGGGTGTCTGAAGCTTTCTTT.

V is TRBV29-1 and J is TRBJ1-1, with D unclear. Trimming stripped 8 bases from V and 2 bases from J, with 21 bases between. Per germline, CDR1 SQVTM and CDR2 ANQGSEA. This CDR3 is 15 amino acids long. The CDR3 loop reads CSTSRAAVENTEAFF. In DNA form, the CDR3 reads TGCAGCACTTCGAGGGCTGCAGTGGAAAACACTGAAGCTTTCTTT. Looking up the rest from reference TRBV29-1 and TRBJ1-1 gives the full variable domain: SAVISQKPSRDICQRGTSLTIQCQVDSQVTMMFWYRQQPGQSLTLIATANQGSEATYESGFVIDKFPISRPNLTFSTLTVSNMSPEDSSIYLCSTSRAAVENTEAFFGQGTRLTVV.

This chain links TRBV19 with TRBJ2-7; D is unclear. This CDR3 is built from 14 residues. Germline V gene sequence: CDR1 LNHDA, CDR2 SQIVND (reference sequence). Deletions cut 2 bases from V and 3 bases from J, with 11 bases between. CDR3 bases: TGTGCCAGTAGTATATCAGGAACATTCTACGAGCAGTACTTC. It specifies CASSISGTFYEQYF.

This clone has more than one count but fewer than ten. The sample contains more than one DNA sequence encoding this CDR3. The chain's CDR3 is CASSPGGDYGYTF. The DNA for the CDR3 is TGTGCCAGCTCCCCAGGGGGGGACTATGGCTACACCTTC. This chain uses TRBV18 with TRBJ1-2; 7 bases align to TRBD1. This CDR3 is 13 amino acids long. CDR1 and CDR2 from the germline V gene are KGHSH and LQKENI. V shed 6 bases, J shed 3 bases, and the junction held 4 bases outside the gene matches.

This chain connects TRBV7-3 to TRBJ1-3; D remains ambiguous. V lost 8 bases and J 0 bases, leaving 8 bases between the germline ends. CDR3 length: 13 amino acids. Per germline, CDR1 SGHTA and CDR2 FQGTGA. The CDR3 region is CASAASSGNTIYF. In nucleotides, the CDR3 is TGTGCCAGCGCGGCTTCCTCTGGAAACACCATATATTTT. The variable domain in full, with the rest retrieved from reference TRBV7-3 and TRBJ1-3, is GAGVSQTPSNKVTEKGKYVELRCDPISGHTALYWYRQSLGQGPEFLIYFQGTGAADDSGLPNDRFFAVRPEGSVSTLKIQRTERGDSAVYLCASAASSGNTIYFGEGSWLTVV.

This chain links TRBV4-3 with TRBJ2-2, with no clear D. The CDR3 spans 15 residues. Deletions cut 3 bases from V and 2 bases from J, with 10 bases between. CDR1 is LGHNA, CDR2 YSLEER, per germline. The CDR3 DNA follows: TGCGCCAGCAGCCAGCAGGCTAGAAACACCGGGGAGCTGTTTTTT. It codes for CASSQQARNTGELFF.

The J gene is TRBJ2-5, the V gene TRBV5-4; 9 nucleotides match TRBD1. V lost 4 bases, J lost 4 bases, and 8 bases stayed unmatched. The germline gives CDR1 SGHNT, CDR2 YYREEE (reference sequence). CDR3 length: 15 residues. CDR3 bases: TGTGCCAGCAGCCGCCTGACAGGGGGGATAGAGACCCAGTACTTC. Encoded protein: CASSRLTGGIETQYF.

The chain couples TRBV29-1 to TRBJ1-4; 7 positions match TRBD1. Germline CDR1 and CDR2: SQVTM and ANQGSEA. The CDR3 totals 13 residues. Trimming cost V 7 bases and J 6 bases; bases outside gene matches: 8. The CDR3 DNA sequence: TGCAGCGCTGCAGGGGGTGTGGATGAAAAACTGTTTTTT. It yields the protein CSAAGGVDEKLFF.

This sequence joins TRBV18 and TRBJ1-1; no clear D gene. CDR1 is KGHSH and CDR2 is LQKENI in the germline V gene. The CDR3 extends over 16 amino acids. The V end lost 3 bases, the J end lost 2 bases, and 16 bases lay between the germline ends. The chain's CDR3 is CASSPPGSGRNTEAFF. The CDR3, as DNA: TGTGCCAGCTCACCTCCGGGATCCGGTCGAAACACTGAAGCTTTCTTT.

The sample holds one count of this clone. This chain joins TRBV7-2 and TRBJ2-2, with no clear D. The germline gives CDR1 SGHTA, CDR2 FQGNSA. The CDR3 contains 16 residues. The V end was cut by 1 base, the J end by 1 base, with 10 bases between. This chain's CDR3 is CASSLVHRRNTGELFF. The CDR3 DNA sequence: TGTGCCAGCAGCTTAGTTCACCGCAGGAACACCGGGGAGCTGTTTTTT. Full variable domain (rest looked up from reference TRBV7-2 and TRBJ2-2): GAGVSQSPSNKVTEKGKDVELRCDPISGHTALYWYRQSLGQGLEFLIYFQGNSAPDKSGLPSDRFSAERTGGSVSTLTIQRTQQEDSAVYLCASSLVHRRNTGELFFGEGSRLTVL.

The rearrangement uses TRBV5-1 and TRBJ2-7; 8 bases are a match to TRBD1. Germline CDR1 and CDR2: SGHRS and YFSETQ. V gave up 6 bases and J gave up 0 bases; unmatched junction bases: 8. The CDR3 covers 15 residues. The CDR3, as DNA: TGCGCCAGCACCTTACAGGGGGTCGGCTCCTACGAGCAGTACTTC. Translation gives CASTLQGVGSYEQYF.

The chain uses TRBV10-2 and TRBJ2-3; a possible D gene is TRBD2 (5 bases). Trimming cost V 6 bases and J 6 bases, with 10 bases left between them. The length of the CDR3 is 12 residues. The V gene's germline CDR1 is WSHSY and CDR2 SAAADI. The CDR3 DNA is TGCGCCAGCAGCTCCCGGAGGGATACGCAGTATTTT. It translates to CASSSRRDTQYF.

This sequence joins TRBV28 and TRBJ2-1; a possible D gene is TRBD1 (5 bases). In germline, CDR1 is MDHEN, CDR2 SYDVKM. This CDR3 is built from 13 residues. V lost 8 bases and J lost 3, with 11 bases in between. CDR3 loop: CASAGWGYNEQFF. The CDR3 region has the DNA TGTGCCAGCGCAGGGTGGGGCTACAATGAGCAGTTCTTC.

The chain joins TRBV29-1 to TRBJ1-1, with D unresolved. Germline loops: CDR1 SQVTM, CDR2 ANQGSEA. Trimming shortened V by 3 bases and J by 4 bases, and 12 bases separated the two germline ends. The CDR3 is 13 residues long. CDR3 sequence (DNA): TGCAGCGTTGATACCGGGAGGTCCACTGAAGCTTTCTTT. Translating it yields CSVDTGRSTEAFF.

V is TRBV6-5 and J is TRBJ1-5; TRBD1 might be the D (5 bases). In germline, CDR1 is MNHEY, CDR2 SVGAGI. V shed 0 bases and J shed 7 bases, with 10 bases lying between them. The CDR3 runs to 14 residues. The CDR3 region has the DNA TGTGCCAGCAGTTACTCGCAGGGTGGGCAGCCCCAGCATTTT. This sequence encodes CASSYSQGGQPQHF.

CDR3 sequence: CASSFNTNKRQGPTDTQYF. CDR3 bases: TGTGCCAGCAGTTTTAACACTAACAAACGACAGGGACCCACAGATACGCAGTATTTT. The V and J genes are TRBV28 and TRBJ2-3; TRBD1 agrees at 7 bases. J gave up 2 bases and V 3 bases, and 17 bases lay outside the gene matches. CDR1 is MDHEN, CDR2 SYDVKM, per germline. The CDR3 runs to 19 residues.

Comments on this clone: Other DNA sequences within the sample encode an identical CDR3. The chain combines TRBV7-3 with TRBJ2-3; D gene unclear. Germline loops: CDR1 SGHTA, CDR2 FQGTGA. This CDR3 is built from 13 residues. Trimming stripped 2 bases from V and 3 bases from J, with 6 bases between. CDR3 in amino acids: CASSLLGTDTQYF. Here the CDR3 DNA reads TGTGCCAGCAGCTTACTGGGGACAGATACGCAGTATTTT. The full variable domain, rest sourced from reference TRBV7-3 and TRBJ2-3, is GAGVSQTPSNKVTEKGKYVELRCDPISGHTALYWYRQSLGQGPEFLIYFQGTGAADDSGLPNDRFFAVRPEGSVSTLKIQRTERGDSAVYLCASSLLGTDTQYFGPGTRLTVL.

This clone has only a few counts. CDR3 sequence reads: CASSDTGNTEAFF. The CDR3, as DNA: TGTGCCAGCAGTGATACGGGGAACACTGAAGCTTTCTTT. The chain is built from TRBV2 and TRBJ1-1; D gene ambiguous. The V gene lost 3 bases and the J gene lost 1 base, with 6 bases spanning the gap. CDR1 is SNHLY and CDR2 is FYNNEI in the germline V gene. This CDR3 contains 13 residues.

This clone was observed a handful of times. This chain uses TRBV29-1 with TRBJ1-2, with 7 bases matching TRBD1. J gave up 4 bases and V 1 base, and 6 bases lay outside the gene matches. This CDR3 is built from 14 residues. Per germline, CDR1 SQVTM and CDR2 ANQGSEA. CDR3 DNA sequence: TGCAGCGTTGAAGCAAGGGGGCAGGGCTATGGCTACACCTTC. As protein: CSVEARGQGYGYTF.

This sequence joins TRBV30 and TRBJ2-3, with unresolved D. Trimming took off 3 bases at V and 2 bases at J, with 9 bases between the two ends. Germline V gene data show CDR1 as GTSNPN and CDR2 as SVGIG (reference sequence). The CDR3 covers 13 residues. The CDR3 region has the DNA TGTGCCTGGAGCATTAGAGTCACAGATACGCAGTATTTT. This gives the protein CAWSIRVTDTQYF. Full variable domain (outside the CDR3, taken from reference TRBV30 and TRBJ2-3): SQTIHQWPATLVQPVGSPLSLECTVEGTSNPNLYWYRQAAGRGLQLLFYSVGIGQISSEVPQNLSASRPQDRQFILSSKKLLLSDSGFYLCAWSIRVTDTQYFGPGTRLTVL.